This T cell receptor beta chain was obtained from a study of lymphopenia after photon versus proton radiotherapy. V lost 4 bases and J lost 4; bases outside the gene matches: 8. This CDR3 region has 17 residues. Germline CDR1 MGHRA, CDR2 YSYEKL. General study findings and limits: After the lymphocyte nadir, photon-treated repertoires showed oligoclonal expansion, especially of CD8+ Temra cells. Relative stability marked proton patients; photon patients lost diversity and naive cells.

Sequencing was performed with immunoSEQ multiplex PCR; in TCRdb, only in-frame clones are kept and a portion is missing. This sample has about 160,000 clones, with about 85% found just once. About this clone: Antigen specificity is unknown.

Sequencing was performed on peripheral blood, taken from a patient treated with photon-based radiotherapy. The V and J genes are TRBV4-1 and TRBJ2-2, with TRBD2 identical over 11 bases. The TCR sequence derives from a man aged 50 to 60 with gastric cancer. The CDR3 sequence is CASSPSTSGSGTGELFF. Written as DNA, the CDR3 is TGCGCCAGCAGCCCCTCTACTAGCGGGAGTGGCACCGGGGAGCTGTTTTTT.